One sample yielded the 4 T cell receptor beta chains listed below, sequenced in a study of blood T cell repertoires in COVID-19. Libraries were prepared by immunoSEQ multiplex PCR; TCRdb keeps only in-frame clonotypes and omits some of them. This sample carries roughly 76,000 clones, roughly 89% of them seen once, and the ten largest clones take approximately 14%. Sequenced sample: peripheral blood. The source is a man between 65 and 85 years old with active or convalescent COVID-19.

The rearrangement links TRBV25-1 to TRBJ2-3, with D maybe TRBD2 (6 bases). Germline CDR1 is MGHDK and CDR2 is SYGVNS. V shed 3 bases and J shed 3 bases, with 19 bases lying between them. The CDR3 length is 17 residues. CDR3 sequence: CASSDPAGRVGTDTQYF. CDR3 nucleotide sequence: TGTGCCAGCAGTGACCCCGCGGGGCGGGTGGGAACAGATACGCAGTATTTT. Variable domain in full (rest from reference TRBV25-1 and TRBJ2-3): EADIYQTPRYLVIGTGKKITLECSQTMGHDKMYWYQQDPGMELHLIHYSYGVNSTEKGDLSSESTVSRIRTEHFPLTLESARPSHTSQYLCASSDPAGRVGTDTQYFGPGTRLTVL.

The chain recombines TRBV15 with TRBJ2-1; 7 bases are a match to TRBD1. The CDR3 is 15 amino acids. The germline V gene encodes CDR1 LNHNV and CDR2 YYDKDF (reference sequence). J was trimmed by 2 bases and V by 4 bases; bases with no gene match: 5. The CDR3 here is CATSNDRATYNEQFF. The CDR3 bases are TGTGCCACCAGCAACGACAGGGCTACCTACAATGAGCAGTTCTTC.

This clone was seen a single time. V usage is TRBV5-1 and J usage is TRBJ1-5; D remains unclear. This CDR3 has 15 residues. From germline, CDR1 is SGHRS and CDR2 YFSETQ. V was shortened by 0 bases and J by 0 bases, with 7 bases between the two germline ends. The CDR3 loop is CASSLGENSNQPQHF. DNA for the CDR3: TGCGCCAGCAGCTTGGGAGAAAATAGCAATCAGCCCCAGCATTTT. The whole variable domain, remainder taken from reference TRBV5-1 and TRBJ1-5, is KAGVTQTPRYLIKTRGQQVTLSCSPISGHRSVSWYQQTPGQGLQFLFEYFSETQRNKGNFPGRFSGRQFSNSRSEMNVSTLELGDSALYLCASSLGENSNQPQHFGDGTRLSIL.

The chain combines TRBV30 with TRBJ1-5; TRBD1 might be the D (5 bases). Germline CDR1 is GTSNPN and CDR2 is SVGIG (reference sequence). The CDR3 runs to 14 residues. Trimming removed 1 base from V and 6 bases from J, with 13 bases in between. CDR3 sequence (DNA): TGTGCCTGGAGTGGGGGCGGAATGAGTCAGCCCCAGCATTTT. Protein: CAWSGGGMSQPQHF.